One sample yielded the 11 T cell receptor beta chains listed below, sequenced in a study of blood T cells in healthy people across ages. Alongside a J-beta primer mix, a sample-barcoded 5' primer served in a second PCR lasting about 7 to 12 cycles. TCRdb processed the 5' RACE reads anew with MiXCR; each CDR3 protein has one entry. Found here are about 640,000 distinct CDR3 sequences, approximately 59% of them singletons; the top ten hold over 30%. The sample taken for sequencing was blood. The receptors derive from a man aged 60 to 75 in good health.

This chain joins TRBV5-1 and TRBJ2-7; 7 bases are a match to TRBD1. The CDR3 is 15 amino acids. V was clipped by 4 bases and J by 3 bases; unmatched bases: 10. Germline V gene lookup returns CDR1 SGHRS and CDR2 YFSETQ. The CDR3 reads CASSPPDRPNYEQYF. The CDR3 DNA follows: TGCGCCAGCAGCCCTCCGGACAGGCCGAACTACGAGCAGTACTTC.

V and J are TRBV5-1 and TRBJ2-3; 8 bases agree with TRBD1. The CDR3 totals 14 residues. Germline V gene sequence: CDR1 SGHRS, CDR2 YFSETQ. Germline trimming cut 2 bases from V and 4 bases from J; bases unmatched to any gene: 3. The DNA of the CDR3 is TGCGCCAGCAGCTTTCAGGGGGCCGCAGATACGCAGTATTTT. It yields the protein CASSFQGAADTQYF.

This clonotype was seen a few times. The CDR3 is CSVEEGGVQETQYF. The DNA for the CDR3 is TGCAGCGTTGAAGAAGGCGGGGTCCAAGAGACCCAGTACTTC. The rearrangement joins TRBV29-1 to TRBJ2-5, with a possible D match to TRBD2 (6 bases). The CDR3 covers 14 residues. Trimming left V 0 bases short and J 1 base short, with 9 bases between. Germline V gene data show CDR1 as SQVTM and CDR2 as ANQGSEA.

The chain recombines TRBV2 with TRBJ2-7; no reliable D call. V lost 7 bases and J 2 bases, leaving 9 bases between the germline ends. The CDR3 length is 12 residues. Per germline, CDR1 SNHLY and CDR2 FYNNEI. For the CDR3, the DNA is TGTGCCAGCAAGACAACTGCCTACGAGCAGTACTTC. Residues: CASKTTAYEQYF. The full variable domain, its missing parts supplied by reference TRBV2 and TRBJ2-7, is EPEVTQTPSHQVTQMGQEVILRCVPISNHLYFYWYRQILGQKVEFLVSFYNNEISEKSEIFDDQFSVERPDGSNFTLKIRSTKLEDSAMYFCASKTTAYEQYFGPGTRLTVT.

This clonotype occurred a few times. The chain recombines TRBV5-5 with TRBJ2-5; D is unclear. With 1 base removed from V and 11 bases from J, the gap between germline ends came to 15 bases. CDR3 length equals 13 residues. Germline CDR1 is SGHKS and CDR2 is YYEKEE (reference sequence). CDR3 bases: TGTGCCAGCAGCTTGAACCCTCCCAATGAGCAGTACTTC. Its translation: CASSLNPPNEQYF.

This sequence joins TRBV10-3 and TRBJ2-5, with D unclear. V lost 0 bases and J lost 2, with 7 bases in between. Per the germline V gene, CDR1 is ENHRY and CDR2 is SYGVKD. This CDR3 region has 14 residues. The CDR3 is CAISESNGQETQYF. The CDR3 DNA reads TGTGCCATCAGTGAGTCAAACGGGCAAGAGACCCAGTACTTC.

This clonotype was observed a handful of times. The chain recombines TRBV6-2 or TRBV6-3 with TRBJ2-6; D is possibly TRBD2 (5 bases). V was trimmed by 5 bases and J by 3 bases, leaving 14 bases between them. The CDR3 loop spans 16 amino acids. Germline values: CDR1 MNHEY, CDR2 SVGEGT. The CDR3 is CASSRNRGHGANVLTF. In DNA, the CDR3 is TGTGCCAGCAGTCGAAACCGAGGGCATGGGGCCAACGTCCTGACTTTC.

V is TRBV27 and J is TRBJ1-6; 10 bases are shared with TRBD1. V lost 8 bases and J lost 10; bases outside the gene matches: 17. The CDR3 loop spans 17 amino acids. Germline-derived CDR1 and CDR2 are MNHEY and SMNVEV (reference sequence). CDR3 amino acids: CASRAPLGTGVYSPLHF. The CDR3 DNA reads TGTGCCAGCCGGGCCCCTTTGGGGACAGGGGTTTACTCACCCCTCCACTTT.

This clonotype has more than one count but fewer than ten. The rearrangement joins TRBV10-2 to TRBJ2-3, with a weak D call TRBD2 (6 bases). This CDR3 is 14 amino acids long. The V end was cut by 6 bases, the J end by 6 bases, with 16 bases between. Germline CDR1 is WSHSY and CDR2 is SAAADI. The CDR3 sequence: CASRPGGASDTQYF. The CDR3, as DNA: TGCGCCAGCAGGCCCGGGGGTGCGTCGGATACGCAGTATTTT.

This clonotype came up many times. The chain recombines TRBV5-1 with TRBJ1-1; no firm D call. V lost 0 bases and J 1 base, leaving 7 bases between the germline ends. Germline V lookup: CDR1 SGHRS, CDR2 YFSETQ. The CDR3 loop spans 14 amino acids. Here the CDR3 reads CASSLEPRNTEAFF. The DNA of the CDR3 is TGCGCCAGCAGCTTGGAGCCGAGGAACACTGAAGCTTTCTTT.

The CDR3 nucleotides read TGCAGTGCTAGAGATTGGGGGACACCAACCTACGAGCAGTACTTC. Amino acids: CSARDWGTPTYEQYF. The rearrangement uses TRBV20-1 and TRBJ2-7; D is perhaps TRBD1 (6 bases). The germline V gene has CDR1 DFQATT and CDR2 SNEGSKA (reference sequence). Trimming shortened V by 0 bases and J by 2 bases, and 14 bases separated the two germline ends. This CDR3 comprises 15 residues.